This TCR beta chain is from a study of graft-versus-host responses after intestinal transplantation (dated by TCRdb to the early 2020s). Study-level background: The transplants that recipients received were multivisceral, liver-intestinal, or isolated intestinal. Every recipient was given anti-thymocyte globulin induction, then maintenance tacrolimus and steroids for around three years. Graft-versus-host and host-versus-graft alloreactive T cell clones were tracked in the graft, circulation and bone marrow after intestinal transplantation using bulk TCR-beta CDR3 sequencing. Alloreactive clones were identified by sequencing pre-transplant mixed lymphocyte reaction products and comparing these products with unstimulated pre-transplant donor and recipient T cells. A cohort of under 30 intestinal transplant recipients, including one retransplant, was enrolled, and a few patients lacking pretransplant specimens were excluded. Donor T cell macrochimerism was defined as a peak of at least 4% donor T cells among recipient peripheral blood mononuclear cells. Rather than being sequenced by the commercial service, samples from a few later patients were sequenced in-house on an Illumina MiSeq and processed with MiXCR.

Taken with the paper, the label for time point translates to: cells obtained before transplantation from donor or recipient. CD3+CD4+ and CD3+CD8+ populations were FACS-sorted from unstimulated pre-transplant donor and recipient cells taken from spleen or lymph nodes. The receptor library was made with the immunoSEQ multiplex PCR assay. For most patients, genomic DNA was isolated using the Qiagen DNeasy Blood and Tissue Kit and was shipped frozen to Adaptive Biotechnologies for TCR sequencing. Adaptive Biotechnologies carried out high-throughput TCR-beta CDR3 sequencing of genomic DNA for most patients. Under the source paper's analysis protocol: Adaptive's ImmunoSEQ software was the source of the TCR sequencing data for roughly 19 patients, while three other patients were processed with MiXCR and VDJtools. To correct CD4 versus CD8 sorting errors, any sequence found in both subsets at a frequency ratio below 5:1 was removed. CDR3 nucleotide sequences shared between donor and recipient were removed because the origin of such sequences could not be assigned. At least 2-fold expansion over unstimulated cells and a minimum CFSE-low frequency of 0.002% (template counts) or 0.001% (read counts) were required for clones to be classified as alloreactive. Clones were considered mappable if detected in sequenced pre-transplant spleen, lymph node, or MLR CFSE-low populations of the donor or recipient. Cumulative frequency of alloreactive clones was calculated as a percentage of all sequences weighted by copy number. The table was pulled from immuneACCESS by TCRdb, which kept in-frame rearrangements only. Such tables lose some clones; where checked, under half of the loss comes from unresolved V genes, and the rest has no known cause. That table is the source of V, J and clone size, and D and trimming were worked out from the DNA. This sample has roughly 120,000 clones in its table, and approximately 92% of those were observed once. The ten largest clones take up about 0.11% of the sample.

What the work shows at the level of the full study, not this receptor alone: High GvH to HvG T cell clonal ratios were observed in the allografts of patients with donor T cell macrochimerism. Early after transplant, peak levels of circulating GvH clones were found to be associated with declines in HvG clones. GvH clones were found in recipient bone marrow, and some of the GvH clones appeared earlier in ileal mucosa or blood, which is consistent with an intestinal mucosal origin. The relatively low number and heterogeneity of intestinal transplant patients limited the conclusions.

A note on this clone: It lacks a known antigen. No clone much larger than this one lies a single base away; base qualities are absent.

Inclusive of the bounding cysteine and phenylalanine, the CDR3 is 14 residues long. This entry keeps only the CDR3 DNA: 42 bases, framed from base 1. V loses 5 bases, J loses 8 bases, and the germline ends lie 18 bases apart. CDR1 and CDR2 are drawn from the germline V gene: SGHTA, FQGTGA. The TCR was taken from a human donor who received an intestinal transplant. This receptor chain uses TRBV7-3 and TRBJ1-2; confidence is insufficient to name the D gene. Here the sequenced sample was unstimulated CD4+ T cells sorted from spleen or lymph node cells, taken before intestinal transplant. The CDR3 region reads CASSNLDRRGGYTF. In nucleotides, the sequence is TGTGCCAGCAGCAATTTGGACCGCCGTGGGGGCTACACCTTC.